This entry is about one T cell receptor beta chain. Profiled with immunoSEQ multiplex PCR; TCRdb holds only in-frame clones, not every one. The sample holds roughly 62,000 clones, around nine tenths seen once. The sample is drawn from a study of technical replicates of blood from a handful of donors. J gave up 1 base and V 0 bases, and 3 bases lay outside the gene matches. Germline values: CDR1 SGDLS, CDR2 YYNGEE. The CDR3 spans 15 residues. The gene calls are TRBV9 and TRBJ1-2, with 7 bases aligning to TRBD1. This sequence was found in a human donor in good health. Some clones in this sample may be carry-over from other donors' samples. Sequencing was performed on PBMCs. CDR3 region: CASSVGDSNNYGYTF. CDR3 DNA: TGTGCCAGCAGCGTAGGGGACAGTAATAACTATGGCTACACCTTC. The full variable domain, rest sourced from reference TRBV9 and TRBJ1-2, is DSGVTQTPKHLITATGQRVTLRCSPRSGDLSVYWYQQSLDQGLQFLIQYYNGEERAKGNILERFSAQQFPDLHSELNLSSLELGDSALYFCASSVGDSNNYGYTFGSGTRLTVV.